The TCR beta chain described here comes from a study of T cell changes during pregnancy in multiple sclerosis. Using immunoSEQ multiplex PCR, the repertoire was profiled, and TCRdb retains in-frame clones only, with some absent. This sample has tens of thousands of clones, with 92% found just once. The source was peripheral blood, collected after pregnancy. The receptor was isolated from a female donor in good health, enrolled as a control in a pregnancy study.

The DNA for the CDR3 is TGTGCCAGCAGTTTATCGGGGGGCGGCAATGAGCAGTTCTTC. Translation gives CASSLSGGGNEQFF. This chain uses TRBV28 with TRBJ2-1; the D gene is possibly TRBD2 (7 bases). The germline V gene has CDR1 MDHEN and CDR2 SYDVKM. The germline V and J ends were trimmed by 1 base and 6 bases, with 10 bases remaining between them. The CDR3 covers 14 residues.